This T cell receptor (beta chain) was profiled in a study of CD8+CD57+ T cells in acquired aplastic anemia. Study-level results: Patients and controls were found to share fewer than 35 CD8+ CDR3 sequences.

Selection for sequencing was limited to patients who had shown CD8+CD57+ cell expansion by flow cytometry. Using genomic DNA as the template, TCR beta VDJ and CDR3 profiling was carried out. From the reads, TCRdb called clonotypes with MiXCR, one entry per CDR3 protein. Here the sample spans 250,000 or so distinct CDR3 sequences, approximately 45% being singletons. Concerning this clonotype itself: The target antigen is unknown.

This CDR3 is built from 19 residues. Per the germline V gene, CDR1 is LGHDT and CDR2 is YNNKEL (reference sequence). The V and J ends lost 0 bases and 2 bases, in that order; junction bases with no gene match: 11. This clonotype originated in a human donor with aplastic anemia. This rearrangement joins TRBV3-1 to TRBJ1-3; 9 bases map to TRBD1. Sequencing input: sorted CD4+, CD8+, or CD8+CD57+ T cells (not recorded which) from PBMCs. CDR3 coding DNA: TGTGCCAGCAGCCAAGAAGGCCGGGACAGGGAGTTCCCTGGAAACACCATATATTTT. Translating gives CASSQEGRDREFPGNTIYF.